This T cell receptor beta chain was documented in a study of T cell clonotyping in hematopoietic cell transplantation. Some clones are missing from TCRdb's copy, which holds only in-frame ones; the method was immunoSEQ multiplex PCR. The sample lists more than 25,000 clones, less than 75% seen once, with less than 6.5% in the top ten. Study-level results: CD4 and CD8 repertoire contributions could not be separated without sorting.

V shed 5 bases and J 6 bases; nucleotides not matched to a gene: 3. CDR1 is SGHAT, CDR2 FQDESV, per germline (reference sequence). This CDR3 is 14 amino acids long. Comment on this clone: The antigen remains unidentified.

Time point given: recipient sample about 28 days before transplant, after cytoreduction. This material consisted of peripheral blood mononuclear cells, taken before stem cell transplant. This chain uses TRBV11-1 with TRBJ1-6; 8 bases match TRBD1. The receptor comes from a man aged 50 to 59 with myelodysplastic syndrome. Some clones in this sample may be carry-over from other donors' samples. The CDR3 DNA is TGTGCCAGCAGCCGCGACAGGGGTAATTCACCCCTCCACTTT. Encoded protein: CASSRDRGNSPLHF.